Sequencing of this TCR beta chain was carried out in a study of blood T cell repertoires in COVID-19 (TCRdb year 2020). Regarding the research as a whole: Collaborator samples came from the United States, Italy and Spain and covered acute and convalescent phases of COVID-19. HLA class I and class II types, where available, came from metadata supplied by the sample provider rather than from assay-based typing. Subjects who had been exposed to COVID-19, were actively infected with it, or had recovered from it provided the deeply sampled blood TCRbeta repertoires that made up the dataset. The repertoires were made available in a free public database intended to serve as a resource for research on the immune response to SARS-CoV-2. The material from the prospective study consisted of cDNA or gDNA derived from T cells, B-cell-depleted T cells, or PBMCs. Samples were obtained from the ongoing ImmuneRACE study (first 160 participants) and from some 1,300 subjects provided by 6 global collaborators. A de-identified subject ID, COVID-19 status, age in years and sex were almost always included in the sample metadata. Study-level results and caveats: The quantity of clinical and demographic metadata differed by source and by participant and was supplied without curation.

Each collaborating institution followed its own protocols to collect whole blood in K2EDTA tubes. For TCRbeta analysis, collaborators shipped samples in one of three forms: frozen whole blood, isolated PBMCs, or DNA extracted from either of those sample types. Only one count was recorded for this clone. This receptor's antigen is unknown. The record has no base qualities; no much larger clone is one base away. The CDR3, from cysteine to phenylalanine, totals 14 residues. The kept DNA is CDR3 alone, 42 bases in frame from the first base. V loses 2 bases of germline sequence and J loses 5 bases, and the interval between the two ends is 12 bases. CDR1 and CDR2 are drawn from the germline V gene: MDHEN, SYDVKM. TCRbeta CDR3 regions were amplified from genomic DNA using the immunoSEQ Assay, a bias-controlled multiplex PCR. The authors' analysis ran thus. The number of nucleated cells in each sample was estimated from the amplification of reference gene primers within the assay. Sequence reads were collapsed and filtered to measure the absolute abundance of every unique TCRbeta CDR3 rearrangement. Productive Simpson clonality was computed per sample as the square root of Simpson's diversity index over productive rearrangements. The immuneACCESS repertoire file appears here via TCRdb, limited to in-frame rearrangements. These files lack a portion of the clones; in checked studies, under half of the deficit traces to unresolved V genes, and the cause of the others is not known. D and trimming were read from the DNA, whereas the V and J calls and clone size are those reported in that table. This sample is represented by 62,000 or so clones; roughly 85% of them were singletons. The leading ten clones occupy over 4% of the sample.

The clonotype originates from a human donor in a cohort sampled during active COVID-19. This receptor chain uses TRBV28 and TRBJ2-5; the D gene cannot be named for sure. The specimen sequenced was peripheral blood. The CDR3 region has the sequence CASSLPNDWETQYF. The bases are TGTGCCAGCAGTTTACCCAACGACTGGGAGACCCAGTACTTC.